This passage covers 32 T cell receptor beta chains from one sample sequenced in a study of metastatic and nonmetastatic thyroid tumors. TCRdb reassembled clones from the PCR reads with MiXCR. The sample lists about 69,000 clones, approximately 15% occurring once. Among the patients, none had received any treatment before thyroid surgery. The sample comprised blood. The source is a male donor with papillary thyroid cancer or a benign thyroid nodule (not recorded which). Some clones in this sample may be carry-over from other donors' samples.

This clone was seen at least ten times. This rearrangement joins TRBV30 to TRBJ2-7; 12 bases align to TRBD2. The CDR3 runs 14 residues. The V gene end was trimmed by 6 bases and the J gene end by 7 bases; junction bases not matched to a gene: 10. Germline CDR1 GTSNPN, CDR2 SVGIG (reference sequence). The CDR3 nucleotides read TGTGCCTGCCCTCTAGCGGGAGGGCTGGGTGAGCAGTACTTC. Translated, it gives CACPLAGGLGEQYF.

This clone has a count of ten or more. The J gene is TRBJ2-1, the V gene TRBV7-2; D perhaps matches TRBD2 (6 bases). The CDR3 totals 15 residues. From germline, CDR1 is SGHTA and CDR2 FQGNSA. The ends were cut back, 5 bases at V and 2 bases at J, with 13 bases in the middle. DNA for the CDR3: TGTGCCAGCAGCCGCGACGGGACTCCCTACAATGAGCAGTTCTTC. Translating gives CASSRDGTPYNEQFF.

In its sample, this clone was seen many times. The genes are TRBV5-1 and TRBJ2-1; D remains unclear. This CDR3 comprises 16 residues. Between the trimmed V and J ends, which lost 1 base and 0 bases, there was a span of 11 bases. Germline assignment: CDR1 SGHRS and CDR2 YFSETQ. CDR3 loop: CASSLMASSSYNEQFF. CDR3 bases: TGCGCCAGCAGCTTGATGGCCTCAAGCTCCTACAATGAGCAGTTCTTC. Supplemented by reference TRBV5-1 and TRBJ2-1, the full variable domain reads KAGVTQTPRYLIKTRGQQVTLSCSPISGHRSVSWYQQTPGQGLQFLFEYFSETQRNKGNFPGRFSGRQFSNSRSEMNVSTLELGDSALYLCASSLMASSSYNEQFFGPGTRLTVL.

This clone was detected many times. The chain links TRBV2 to TRBJ1-1, with 9 bases fitting TRBD1. The CDR3 sequence is 18 residues long. Per germline, CDR1 SNHLY and CDR2 FYNNEI. Trimming removed 2 bases from V and 6 bases from J; junction bases left unmatched: 16. The CDR3 region is CASSESKDRGPPKSEAFF. In nucleotides, the CDR3 is TGTGCCAGCAGTGAATCAAAGGACAGGGGACCACCGAAGTCTGAAGCTTTCTTT.

This clone has a handful of counts. The chain employs TRBV27 and TRBJ2-3; D perhaps matches TRBD2 (6 bases). Germline assignment: CDR1 MNHEY and CDR2 SMNVEV (reference sequence). The CDR3 covers 14 residues. Between the trimmed V and J ends, which lost 4 bases and 5 bases, there was a span of 13 bases. Written as DNA, the CDR3 is TGTGCCAGCAGTTCGGTACTAGCTGGAGATACGCAGTATTTT. It translates to CASSSVLAGDTQYF.

This clone is a singleton in its sample. This same CDR3 is encoded by further DNA sequences in the sample. V is TRBV18 and J is TRBJ2-1; D remains unclear. Germline V gene sequence: CDR1 KGHSH, CDR2 LQKENI. The ends were cut back, 6 bases at V and 7 bases at J, with 13 bases in the middle. The CDR3 extends over 13 amino acids. The CDR3 here is CASSPNPRNEQFF. In nucleotides, the CDR3 is TGTGCCAGCTCTCCAAATCCGAGGAATGAGCAGTTCTTC.

This clone has just a few counts. This may come from a read error, since a much larger clone is one base off. V gene TRBV29-1 combines with J gene TRBJ2-2; D is tentatively TRBD1 or TRBD2 (6 bases each). The CDR3 sequence is 12 residues long. CDR1 is SQVTM, CDR2 ANQGSEA, per germline. The CDR3 reads CSGGADTRELFF. The CDR3 bases are TGCAGCGGGGGGGCCGACACCAGGGAGCTGTTTTTT.

The chain uses TRBV7-8 and TRBJ2-7, with no clear D. CDR1 is SGHVS and CDR2 is FQNEAQ in the germline V gene. V lost 3 bases and J 2 bases, leaving 14 bases between the germline ends. The CDR3 spans 15 residues. CDR3 sequence reads: CASSLPGYGAYEQYF. CDR3 coding DNA: TGTGCCAGCAGCTTGCCGGGCTACGGAGCCTACGAGCAGTACTTC.

This clone was seen repeatedly, ten times or more. The chain has TRBV7-6 and TRBJ2-7; D gene uncertain. The germline V gene has CDR1 SGHVS and CDR2 FNYEAQ. V lost 2 bases and J lost 1, with 9 bases in between. The CDR3 is 14 amino acids. The CDR3 DNA sequence: TGTGCCAGCAGCTTATTTGCAGGATCCTACGAGCAGTACTTC. This codes for CASSLFAGSYEQYF.

This clone was recorded at least ten times. The chain's CDR3 is CASSPFSGHNEQFF. As DNA, the CDR3 is TGTGCCAGCTCACCATTTTCCGGCCATAATGAGCAGTTCTTC. The rearrangement joins TRBV18 to TRBJ2-1, with D uncertain. The CDR3 covers 14 residues. Germline CDR1 KGHSH, CDR2 LQKENI. Trimming stripped 2 bases from V and 7 bases from J, with 12 bases between.

This clone was detected many times. The chain recombines TRBV5-1 with TRBJ1-1; tentatively, D is TRBD1 (6 bases). Trimming left V 3 bases short and J 0 bases short, with 9 bases between. There are 14 residues in the CDR3. Germline CDR1 and CDR2: SGHRS and YFSETQ. CDR3 DNA: TGCGCCAGCAGCTCGGGACACTTGAACACTGAAGCTTTCTTT. It is translated as CASSSGHLNTEAFF.

This clone was counted ten times or more. J is TRBJ2-1 and V is TRBV6-4, with a weak D call TRBD1 (6 bases). V lost 0 bases, J lost 7 bases, and 10 bases lay in between. Germline V gives CDR1 MRHNA, CDR2 SNTAGT. The CDR3 consists of 14 residues. CDR3 sequence: CASSDSVRGNEQFF. The CDR3, as DNA: TGTGCCAGCAGTGACTCCGTCAGGGGAAATGAGCAGTTCTTC.

This clone was recorded many times. V usage is TRBV30 and J usage is TRBJ2-7; D not certain. V was pared by 0 bases and J by 7 bases, with 7 bases between. Germline CDR1 GTSNPN, CDR2 SVGIG (reference sequence). CDR3 length: 11 residues. The CDR3 spells CAWSVAQEQYF. The CDR3 DNA sequence: TGTGCCTGGAGTGTTGCTCAGGAGCAGTACTTC.

Many counts were recorded for this clone. The chain joins TRBV27 to TRBJ2-7; TRBD2 matches at 12 bases. Germline CDR1 and CDR2: MNHEY and SMNVEV (reference sequence). Trimming cost V 10 bases and J 1 base; bases outside gene matches: 8. The CDR3 contains 15 residues. This CDR3 is CATRTSGTFSYEQYF. CDR3 coding DNA: TGTGCCACCCGGACTAGCGGGACTTTTTCCTACGAGCAGTACTTC.

This clone has ten or more counts. The chain recombines TRBV24-1 with TRBJ1-5, with TRBD1 matching over 10 bases. The CDR3 consists of 16 residues. Germline V gene lookup returns CDR1 KGHDR and CDR2 SFDVKD. Trimming removed 8 bases from V and 2 bases from J; junction bases left unmatched: 8. The CDR3 is CATTWAGTGGNQPQHF. The CDR3 DNA sequence: TGTGCCACCACATGGGCCGGGACAGGGGGCAATCAGCCCCAGCATTTT.

This clone was seen repeatedly, ten times or more. The chain joins TRBV2 to TRBJ1-2, with D maybe TRBD1 (6 bases). This CDR3 region has 14 residues. V lost 6 bases to trimming and J lost 7 bases, with 18 bases between them. Germline V gene lookup returns CDR1 SNHLY and CDR2 FYNNEI. The CDR3 region has the DNA TGTGCCAGCAGGCCGGGACAACTCATGGGTGGCTACACCTTC. This translates into CASRPGQLMGGYTF.

The chain employs TRBV20-1 and TRBJ1-2, with no clear D. The CDR3 extends over 12 amino acids. Germline assignment: CDR1 DFQATT and CDR2 SNEGSKA (reference sequence). Deletions cut 8 bases from V and 0 bases from J, with 10 bases between. The CDR3 loop is CSSEWANYGYTF. The CDR3 DNA follows: TGCAGTTCAGAATGGGCTAACTATGGCTACACCTTC.

The gene calls are TRBV5-1 and TRBJ2-7, with 7 bases matching TRBD2. With 0 bases clipped from V and 6 bases from J, the junction kept 6 bases outside the gene matches. This CDR3 is 14 amino acids long. Germline V lookup: CDR1 SGHRS, CDR2 YFSETQ. CDR3 coding DNA: TGCGCCAGCAGCTTGGAAAGCGGGATCTGCGAGCAGTACTTC. Translated, it gives CASSLESGICEQYF.

This clone was found many times. The genes are TRBV27 and TRBJ2-1; 8 bases align to TRBD2. This CDR3 is 15 amino acids long. Per germline, CDR1 MNHEY and CDR2 SMNVEV (reference sequence). The J segment lost 7 bases and the V segment lost 3 bases, leaving 8 bases of the junction unmatched. The CDR3 spells CASSFAGGLGNEQFF. CDR3 sequence (DNA): TGTGCCAGCAGTTTCGCGGGAGGACTGGGGAATGAGCAGTTCTTC.

Worth noting for this clone: It may be a read error: a sequence one base away is much more abundant. Other DNA sequences in the same sample also yield this CDR3. The rearrangement joins TRBV7-2 to TRBJ2-4; 7 bases align to TRBD1. Germline V gene lookup returns CDR1 SGHTA and CDR2 FQGNSA. The CDR3 consists of 12 residues. The CDR3 nucleotides read TGTGCTAGCAGCTTAGGTGAAGGACAGGAGAACTTC. Its translation is CASSLGEGQENF.

This clone was observed a few times. The chain carries TRBV19 and TRBJ1-5; tentative D call: TRBD1 (5 bases). Per germline, CDR1 LNHDA and CDR2 SQIVND (reference sequence). Trimming shortened V by 7 bases and J by 3 bases, and 13 bases separated the two germline ends. The CDR3 sequence is 14 residues long. For the CDR3, the DNA is TGTGCCAGTACATGTATAGGGGTCAATCAGCCCCAGCATTTT. It codes for CASTCIGVNQPQHF.

A few counts support this clone. Relative to the germline gene, one junction end is altered; a read error may explain this. V gene TRBV6-1 combines with J gene TRBJ1-2, with 8 bases fitting TRBD1. Germline V CDR1 and CDR2: MNHNS, SASEGT. The CDR3 loop spans 16 amino acids. The CDR3 here is CASSERETGDNHGYTF. The CDR3 DNA reads TGTGCCAGCAGTGAAAGGGAGACAGGGGATAACCATGGCTACACATTC.

A remark on this clone: A much more abundant neighbour one base away suggests this may be a read error. This chain links TRBV3-1 with TRBJ2-3; TRBD1 matches at 7 bases. The CDR3 is 15 amino acids. Germline lookup yields CDR1 LGHDT and CDR2 YNNKEL (reference sequence). CDR3 region: CASIQVQGVGDTQYF. The CDR3 DNA is TGTGCCAGCATCCAAGTCCAGGGGGTGGGAGATACGCAGTATTTT.

This clone was counted ten times or more. J is TRBJ1-1 and V is TRBV12-3 or TRBV12-4, with D unresolved. V was cut by 1 base and J by 2 bases, with 14 bases left in between. The CDR3 sequence is 16 residues long. Here the CDR3 reads CASSLVPWTANTEAFF. The CDR3 DNA reads TGTGCCAGCAGTTTAGTTCCTTGGACGGCTAACACTGAAGCTTTCTTT.

This chain joins TRBV2 and TRBJ1-2; 7 bases fit TRBD1. CDR3 length: 14 residues. Per germline, CDR1 SNHLY and CDR2 FYNNEI. Unmatched junction bases numbered 8, after V lost 6 bases and J lost 4 bases. The CDR3 sequence is CASSGTAIIYGYTF. CDR3 in DNA: TGTGCCAGCAGCGGGACAGCTATTATCTATGGCTACACCTTC.

The chain couples TRBV5-1 to TRBJ2-7; perhaps TRBD1 as D (8 bases). The CDR3 sequence is 17 residues long. The V gene lost 4 bases and the J gene lost 5 bases, with 25 bases spanning the gap. Germline CDR1 and CDR2: SGHRS and YFSETQ. DNA of the CDR3: TGCGCCAGCAGCGTTGTACAGGGGGGGGGCCTAACCCACGAGCAGTACTTC. This sequence encodes CASSVVQGGGLTHEQYF.

This clone occurred a few times. The J gene is TRBJ2-7, the V gene TRBV6-1; the match to TRBD2 covers 7 bases. Per germline, CDR1 MNHNS and CDR2 SASEGT. This CDR3 region has 14 residues. Trimming at V came to 3 bases and at J to 2 bases, leaving 4 bases not matched to a gene. The CDR3 DNA is TGTGCCAGCAGTGAGCGGGGGACCGCCTACGAGCAGTACGTC. This sequence encodes CASSERGTAYEQYV.

This clone was observed many times. This chain links TRBV6-1 with TRBJ1-5, with D hard to call. The CDR3 length is 15 residues. Trimming removed 6 bases at V and 4 bases at J, with 16 bases between. Germline-derived CDR1 and CDR2 are MNHNS and SASEGT. The CDR3 DNA follows: TGTGCCAGCAGCCCCCTCGAGGGCGTGAATCAGCCCCAGCATTTT. It yields the protein CASSPLEGVNQPQHF.

This clone was seen ten or more times. The junction and the germline gene differ at one end; a read error may be behind it. This chain connects TRBV19 to TRBJ2-7; D is perhaps TRBD2 (5 bases). The CDR3 spans 13 residues. Germline CDR1 is LNHDA and CDR2 is SQIVND (reference sequence). The CDR3 DNA reads as TGTGCCGGTAGTCCCCGGACTGTCTACGAGCAGTACTTC. Protein product: CAGSPRTVYEQYF.

This clone was seen only a few times. A single base separates this from a much larger clone, so it may be a read error. The V and J genes are TRBV29-1 and TRBJ2-3; weak D call: TRBD2 (6 bases). The germline CDR1 and CDR2 sequences are SQVTM and ANQGSEA. V lost 2 bases and J lost 2, with 11 bases in between. The CDR3 is 14 amino acids. The DNA of the CDR3 is TGCAGCGTTGAAAGTAGCGGTATCACAGATACGCAGTATTTT. Protein product: CSVESSGITDTQYF.

This clone has ten or more counts. The chain combines TRBV2 with TRBJ2-5, with D perhaps matching TRBD1 (5 bases). The CDR3 covers 13 residues. Deletions cut 5 bases from V and 5 bases from J, with 12 bases between. Germline loops: CDR1 SNHLY, CDR2 FYNNEI. CDR3 nucleotide sequence: TGTGCCAGCAGTAGTCCCTCAGGGGAGACCCAGTACTTC. Translation gives CASSSPSGETQYF.

The table lists this clone with many counts. The chain couples TRBV25-1 to TRBJ2-7; 7 nucleotides agree with TRBD1. This CDR3 region has 12 residues. The germline V gene has CDR1 MGHDK and CDR2 SYGVNS. V was clipped by 6 bases and J by 2 bases; unmatched bases: 1. The CDR3 protein is CASSGQAYEQYF. As DNA, the CDR3 is TGTGCCAGCAGCGGACAGGCCTACGAGCAGTACTTC.